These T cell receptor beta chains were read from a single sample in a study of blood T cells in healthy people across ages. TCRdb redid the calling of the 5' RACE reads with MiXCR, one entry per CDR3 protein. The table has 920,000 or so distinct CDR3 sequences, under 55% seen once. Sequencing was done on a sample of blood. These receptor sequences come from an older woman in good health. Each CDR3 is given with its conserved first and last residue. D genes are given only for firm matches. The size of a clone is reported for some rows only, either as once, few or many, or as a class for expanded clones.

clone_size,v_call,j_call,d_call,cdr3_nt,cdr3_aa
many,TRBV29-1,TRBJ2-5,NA,TGCAGCGTTGTTGTGTGGGGGAGTAACCAAGAGACCCAGTACTTC,CSVVVWGSNQETQYF
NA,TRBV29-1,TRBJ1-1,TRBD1,TGCAGCGTGGTAGGACAGGGGAGATCGGCTGAAGCTTTCTTT,CSVVGQGRSAEAFF
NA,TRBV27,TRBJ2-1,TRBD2,TGTGCCAGCAGTCCACCGGGACTACCGTACAATGAGCAGTTCTTC,CASSPPGLPYNEQFF
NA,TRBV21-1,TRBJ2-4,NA,TGTGCCAGCAGCACTCCGGACAGGGGACCAATGGACTTC,CASSTPDRGPMDF
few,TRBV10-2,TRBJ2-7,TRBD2,TGCGCCAGCAGTGCGGGGGGGCTAGCGGGAGGCGAGCAGTACTTC,CASSAGGLAGGEQYF
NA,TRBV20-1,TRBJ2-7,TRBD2,TGCAGTGCCCCCGGGACTACGAGCTCCTACAATGAGCAGTACTTC,CSAPGTTSSYNEQYF
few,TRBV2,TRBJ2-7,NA,TGTGCCAGCAGTGAACAGCCGTCATCCTACAATGAGCAGTACTTC,CASSEQPSSYNEQYF
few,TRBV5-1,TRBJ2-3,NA,TGCGCCATTACGCCGGGGACCCATAAACGTCCAGATACGCAGTATTTT,CAITPGTHKRPDTQYF
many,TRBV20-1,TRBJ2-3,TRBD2,TGCAGTGCGAAGGGACTAGCGGGTGTTAGGGCAGATACGCAGTATTTT,CSAKGLAGVRADTQYF
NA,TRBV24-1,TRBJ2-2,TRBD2,TGTGCCACCAGTGGGAGGAGATTAGGGACTAGCGGCACCGGGGAGCTGTTTTTT,CATSGRRLGTSGTGELFF
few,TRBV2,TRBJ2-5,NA,TGTGCCAGCAGTCGAACACGGGTAGGAGAGACCCAGTACTTC,CASSRTRVGETQYF
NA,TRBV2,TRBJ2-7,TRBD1,TGTGCCAGCAGTGAGAACAGGGGGTCACCCTACGAGCAGTACTTC,CASSENRGSPYEQYF
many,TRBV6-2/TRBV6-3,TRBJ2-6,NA,TGTGCCAGCAGTTCCAGGGTAATATCTGGGGCCAACGTCCTGACTTTC,CASSSRVISGANVLTF
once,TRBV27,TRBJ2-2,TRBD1,TGTGCCAGCAAATACGCCGACAGGGACACCGGGGAGCTGTTTTTT,CASKYADRDTGELFF
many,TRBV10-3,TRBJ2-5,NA,TGTGCCATCCGCGGACTCCCCCAAGAGACCCAGTACTTC,CAIRGLPQETQYF
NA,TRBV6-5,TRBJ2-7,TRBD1,TGTGCCAGCAGTCTTATACCGACAGGGGGTCCCTACGAGCAGTACTTC,CASSLIPTGGPYEQYF
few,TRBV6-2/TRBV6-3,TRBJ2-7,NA,TGTGCCACGTTTTCCCCAGGGCGGGTCTCCTACGAGCAGTACTTC,CATFSPGRVSYEQYF
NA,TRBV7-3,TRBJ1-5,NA,TGTGCCAGCAGCCCCGACGGGAGTCAGCCCCAGCATTTT,CASSPDGSQPQHF
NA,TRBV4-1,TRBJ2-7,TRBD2,TGCGCCAGCAGCCACCAGCGGGGGTTCTCCTACGAGCAGTACTTC,CASSHQRGFSYEQYF